This T cell receptor beta chain came from a study of cytomegalovirus exposure and HLA in healthy donors. Regarding the study as a whole: The only immune exposure information that was available was CMV serostatus. A later examination showed that TCR association rates differed by HLA locus, with DRB1 most and HLA-C fewest.

Comment on this clone: Its antigen remains unknown.

V was clipped by 0 bases and J by 3 bases, with 10 bases between them. This CDR3 comprises 15 residues. Germline CDR1 SGHDT, CDR2 YYEEEE. PCR employed 60 Vbeta and 13 Jbeta primers. The assay was immunoSEQ multiplex PCR, and TCRdb's table has in-frame clones only and misses some. This sample yields roughly 97,000 clones, of which around 81% are seen a single time; around 5.2% belongs to the top ten. This sequence originates from a man aged 35 to 55 in good health and CMV-seropositive. The source material was PBMCs. The chain employs TRBV5-6 and TRBJ2-1; D uncertain. The CDR3 bases are TGTGCCAGCAGCTTGGCCAGCGCCTACTACAATGAGCAGTTCTTC. Encoded protein: CASSLASAYYNEQFF.